The 12 T cell receptor beta chains listed next were all sequenced from one sample in a study of neurological immune-mediated disorders. TCRdb passed the 5' RACE reads through MiXCR, listing each CDR3 protein once. In the table there are 25,000 or so distinct CDR3 sequences, around 12% of which are singletons. The sequenced sample was PBMCs. Receptor source: a man in his fifties or sixties in good health.

This clonotype occurred many times. This rearrangement joins TRBV5-6 to TRBJ1-1; the D gene is possibly TRBD1 (5 bases). Germline assignment: CDR1 SGHDT and CDR2 YYEEEE. V was cut by 1 base and J by 10 bases, with 11 bases left in between. This CDR3 contains 12 residues. CDR3 in amino acids: CASSLWRGAAFF. For the CDR3, the DNA is TGTGCCAGCAGCTTGTGGAGGGGTGCAGCTTTCTTT.

Within the sample, this clonotype is medium-sized. This chain joins TRBV7-2 and TRBJ2-7; no definite D call. The CDR3 runs to 13 residues. Trimming left V 3 bases short and J 4 bases short, with 10 bases between. Germline CDR1 reads SGHTA; CDR2 reads FQGNSA. The CDR3 coding sequence is TGTGCCAGCAGCTTTTTACAGACTTACGAGCAGTACTTC. Its translation: CASSFLQTYEQYF.

This clonotype was counted at least ten times. The chain has TRBV6-6 and TRBJ1-4, with TRBD1 identical over 7 bases. The V and J ends lost 8 bases and 7 bases, in that order; junction bases with no gene match: 10. This CDR3 region has 14 residues. Looked up from germline, CDR1 is MNHNY and CDR2 is SVGAGI (reference sequence). CDR3 nucleotides: TGTGCCAGCGGCGGGAGGGACAGCGCTGAAAAACTGTTTTTT. Protein sequence: CASGGRDSAEKLFF.

With respect to this clonotype: The conserved phenylalanine or tryptophan is not found at the CDR3 terminus, so this likely reflects a read error. J is TRBJ1-5 and V is TRBV20-1; TRBD1 matches 7 bases. The CDR3 totals 15 residues. Germline V CDR1 and CDR2: DFQATT, SNEGSKA (reference sequence). The trim removed 3 bases at V and 4 bases at J, leaving 9 bases unmatched. CDR3 region: CSARDTTGENQPQHS. The CDR3 nucleotides are TGCAGTGCTAGGGACACTACAGGGGAAAATCAGCCCCAGCATTCT.

This clonotype appeared many times. The chain couples TRBV6-1 to TRBJ2-1, with 8 bases aligning to TRBD1. The CDR3 is 14 residues long. Germline CDR1 and CDR2: MNHNS and SASEGT. J lost 7 bases, V lost 3 bases, and 5 bases had no gene match. CDR3 coding DNA: TGTGCCAGCAGTGAGGCAGGGGGCTCAAATGAGCAGTTCTTC. It yields the protein CASSEAGGSNEQFF.

This clonotype has at least ten counts. The chain carries TRBV27 and TRBJ2-1; 9 bases match TRBD2. CDR3 length: 14 residues. V lost 10 bases, J lost 4 bases, and 8 bases stayed unmatched. Per the germline V gene, CDR1 is MNHEY and CDR2 is SMNVEV (reference sequence). DNA of the CDR3: TGTGCCATCGGGGGCGGGAGGGGATACAATGAGCAGTTCTTC. Protein product: CAIGGGRGYNEQFF.

In this sample, this clonotype turned up many times. This sequence joins TRBV6-1 and TRBJ2-7; D is perhaps TRBD1 or TRBD2 (5 bases each). The V end lost 2 bases, the J end lost 2 bases, and 10 bases lay between the germline ends. The CDR3 length is 14 residues. Germline V lookup: CDR1 MNHNS, CDR2 SASEGT. The CDR3 DNA follows: TGTGCCAGCAGTGAACCGGGGCACGCCTACGAGCAGTACTTC. Translated: CASSEPGHAYEQYF.

This clonotype was seen repeatedly, ten times or more. V usage is TRBV6-1 and J usage is TRBJ1-5, with D hard to call. Germline V CDR1 and CDR2: MNHNS, SASEGT. The V and J ends lost 5 bases and 2 bases respectively, with 10 bases between them. The CDR3 length is 14 residues. The DNA for the CDR3 is TGTGCCAGCAGTCAGGACCGGGGCAATCAGCCCCAGCATTTT. Translated, it gives CASSQDRGNQPQHF.

This clonotype was observed many times. The gene calls are TRBV2 and TRBJ1-2, with D perhaps TRBD1 (5 bases). The CDR3 runs 16 residues. Germline-derived CDR1 and CDR2 are SNHLY and FYNNEI. V gave up 1 base and J gave up 0 bases, with 12 bases separating them. CDR3 in DNA: TGTGCCAGCAGTGAAGTATGGGGGTCAGCTAACTATGGCTACACCTTC. Translated, it gives CASSEVWGSANYGYTF.

This clonotype was seen ten or more times. The chain joins TRBV5-5 to TRBJ2-7; 7 bases are shared with TRBD1. CDR3 length: 15 residues. V lost 0 bases to trimming and J lost 3 bases; unmatched junction nucleotides: 6. Germline V gene data show CDR1 as SGHKS and CDR2 as YYEKEE (reference sequence). In DNA form, the CDR3 reads TGTGCCAGCAGCTTGGAGGGACAGAAATTCTACGAGCAGTACTTC. This encodes CASSLEGQKFYEQYF.

This clonotype showed up many times. The chain couples TRBV29-1 to TRBJ2-5; 10 nucleotides align to TRBD1. The CDR3 totals 13 residues. V shed 5 bases and J 5 bases; nucleotides not matched to a gene: 5. Germline V gene lookup returns CDR1 SQVTM and CDR2 ANQGSEA. The CDR3 here is CSVRQGAGETQYF. DNA for the CDR3: TGCAGCGTTCGACAGGGGGCTGGTGAGACCCAGTACTTC. Drawing the rest from reference TRBV29-1 and TRBJ2-5, the complete variable domain is SAVISQKPSRDICQRGTSLTIQCQVDSQVTMMFWYRQQPGQSLTLIATANQGSEATYESGFVIDKFPISRPNLTFSTLTVSNMSPEDSSIYLCSVRQGAGETQYFGPGTRLLVL.

This clonotype appeared many times. The chain is built from TRBV2 and TRBJ2-7, with 11 bases that match TRBD2. Germline V gives CDR1 SNHLY, CDR2 FYNNEI. After removal of 7 bases from V and 2 bases from J, the junction contained 7 bases not matched to a gene. This CDR3 has 15 amino acids. The CDR3 nucleotides are TGTGCCAGCAAACGCGGGGGACTAGCGGCCTACGAGCAGTACTTC. It translates to CASKRGGLAAYEQYF. Full variable domain (outside the CDR3, taken from reference TRBV2 and TRBJ2-7): EPEVTQTPSHQVTQMGQEVILRCVPISNHLYFYWYRQILGQKVEFLVSFYNNEISEKSEIFDDQFSVERPDGSNFTLKIRSTKLEDSAMYFCASKRGGLAAYEQYFGPGTRLTVT.